This entry features one T cell receptor beta chain sequence. The antigen is not known. This may be a read error, as it is one base from a much larger clone. In preparing bulk TCR libraries, previously described methods and listed TCR primers were used. MiXCR, run by TCRdb on the PCR reads, gives a single entry per CDR3 protein. Of some 93,000 distinct CDR3 sequences in the sample, under 25% were seen once. The data originate from a study of molecular identifiers for immune sequencing clone quantification. Overall study results and limits: Over 97% of CMV-specific effector molecules, but under 1% of naive ones, were in clones above 20 copies.

Preparation of naive CD8 libraries involved about 19,000 to 1,100,000 sorted cells and 10%, 30% or 50% RNA. Sorting recovered naive CD8 T cells on a CD8+CD4-CCR7+CD45RA+ profile. Germline V lookup: CDR1 SGHDT, CDR2 YYEEEE. This CDR3 is 14 amino acids long. Trimming at V came to 1 base and at J to 6 bases, leaving 6 bases not matched to a gene. The TCR sequence derives from a human donor in good health. Some libraries in this study had Jurkat cell RNA spiked in. Sequenced input: naive CD8+ T cells from blood, with Jurkat cell RNA spiked in. Regarding subset: FACS-sorted CD8+CD4-CCR7+CD45RA+ naive T cells. The genes are TRBV5-6 and TRBJ2-7, with 8 nucleotides matching TRBD1. The CDR3 DNA is TGTGCCAGCAGCTTGCGGGACAGGACCTGCGAGCAGTACTTC. Translating gives CASSLRDRTCEQYF.